This T cell receptor beta chain was documented in a study of shared T cell receptors in the human thymus. Trimming cost V 0 bases and J 11 bases; bases outside gene matches: 13. Germline V lookup: CDR1 SQVTM, CDR2 ANQGSEA. The CDR3 loop spans 15 amino acids. The protocol was immunoSEQ multiplex PCR, while the TCRdb copy is restricted to in-frame clones and leaves out a portion. The table shows about 660,000 clones, with over 75% occurring only once. The same data also contributed to another study, on human thymus T cells. That study reports: Donors were healthy Finnish babies undergoing corrective operations for congenital heart defects. The source of the thymus tissue was resections taken during corrective heart surgery. Among unrelated individuals, related research reported thymic repertoires that overlapped highly.

The TCR was taken from a boy under two years old with a congenital heart defect. The chain employs TRBV29-1 and TRBJ2-3; 8 positions agree with TRBD1. Input material: thymocytes. CDR3 residues: CSVEDQVQGEPQQYF. As DNA, the CDR3 is TGCAGCGTTGAAGATCAGGTACAGGGGGAGCCCCAGCAGTATTTT.